The 3 T cell receptor beta chains below were found in one sample sequenced in a study of T cell clonotyping in hematopoietic cell transplantation. Measured with immunoSEQ multiplex PCR; TCRdb has only the in-frame clones, and not every one. The table records approximately 22,000 clones, 85% to 90% of them present only once. The time point is: recipient sample about 28 days before transplant, after cytoreduction. The specimen was peripheral blood mononuclear cells, collected before stem cell transplant. All receptors derive from a man aged 18 to 29 with biphenotypic leukemia. Some clones in this sample may be carry-over from other donors' samples.

CDR3 coding DNA: TGTGCCAGCAGTTTCGGTACAGGGTTCAACTACGAGCAGTACTTC. As protein: CASSFGTGFNYEQYF. The V gene is TRBV27, the J gene TRBJ2-7; tentative D call: TRBD1 (6 bases). Looked up from germline, CDR1 is MNHEY and CDR2 is SMNVEV (reference sequence). The CDR3 runs to 15 residues. V was clipped by 3 bases and J by 3 bases, with 15 bases between them.

V is TRBV5-1 and J is TRBJ2-3; possibly TRBD1 for D (6 bases). Germline V CDR1 and CDR2: SGHRS, YFSETQ. This CDR3 spans 15 amino acids. V dropped 2 bases and J dropped 2 bases, with 12 bases sitting between them. The CDR3 region has the DNA TGCGCCAGCAGCTTCGGACAGAGCGCCACAGATACGCAGTATTTT. Translation gives CASSFGQSATDTQYF.

The chain employs TRBV6-6 and TRBJ1-2; D unclear. Germline CDR1 is MNHNY and CDR2 is SVGAGI (reference sequence). The V gene lost 10 bases and the J gene lost 1 base, with 7 bases spanning the gap. The CDR3 runs 11 residues. This chain's CDR3 is CATQNNYGYTF. The CDR3 DNA reads as TGTGCCACCCAGAATAACTATGGCTACACCTTC.